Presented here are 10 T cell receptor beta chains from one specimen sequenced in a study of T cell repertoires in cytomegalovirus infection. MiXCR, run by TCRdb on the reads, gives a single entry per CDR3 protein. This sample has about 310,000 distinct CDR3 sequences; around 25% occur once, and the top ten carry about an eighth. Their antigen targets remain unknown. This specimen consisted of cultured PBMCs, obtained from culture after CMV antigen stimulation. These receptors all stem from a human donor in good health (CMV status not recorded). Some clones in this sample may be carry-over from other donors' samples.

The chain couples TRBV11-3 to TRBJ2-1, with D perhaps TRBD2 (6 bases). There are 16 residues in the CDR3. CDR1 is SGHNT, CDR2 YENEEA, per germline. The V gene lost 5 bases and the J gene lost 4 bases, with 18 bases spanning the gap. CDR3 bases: TGTGCCAGCAGCCCTCTACGGGGGAACCCTTACAATGAGCAGTTCTTC. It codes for CASSPLRGNPYNEQFF. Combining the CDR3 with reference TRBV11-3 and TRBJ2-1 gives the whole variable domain EAGVVQSPRYKIIEKKQPVAFWCNPISGHNTLYWYLQNLGQGPELLIRYENEEAVDDSQLPKDRFSAERLKGVDSTLKIQPAELGDSAVYLCASSPLRGNPYNEQFFGPGTRLTVL.

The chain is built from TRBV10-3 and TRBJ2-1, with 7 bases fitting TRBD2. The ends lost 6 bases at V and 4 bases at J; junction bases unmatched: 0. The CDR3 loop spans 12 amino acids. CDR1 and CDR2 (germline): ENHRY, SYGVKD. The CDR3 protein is CAISGGYNEQFF. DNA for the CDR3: TGTGCCATCAGCGGGGGGTACAATGAGCAGTTCTTC.

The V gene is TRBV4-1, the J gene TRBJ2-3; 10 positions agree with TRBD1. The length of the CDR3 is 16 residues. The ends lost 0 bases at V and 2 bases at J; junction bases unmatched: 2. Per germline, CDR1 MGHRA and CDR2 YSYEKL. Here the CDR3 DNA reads TGCGCCAGCAGCCAAGAGACAGGGGGCCTCACAGATACGCAGTATTTT. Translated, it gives CASSQETGGLTDTQYF.

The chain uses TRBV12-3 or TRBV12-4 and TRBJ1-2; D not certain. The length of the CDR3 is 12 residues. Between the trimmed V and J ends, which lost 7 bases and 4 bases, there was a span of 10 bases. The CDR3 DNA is TGTGCCAGCACCGGACGGAGCTATGGCTACACCTTC. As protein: CASTGRSYGYTF.

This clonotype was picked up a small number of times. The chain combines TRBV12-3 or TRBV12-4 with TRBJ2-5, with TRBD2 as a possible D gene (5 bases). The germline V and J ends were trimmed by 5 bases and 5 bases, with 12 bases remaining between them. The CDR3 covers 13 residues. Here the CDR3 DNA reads TGTGCCAGCAGTGATACTAGTTGGGAGACCCAGTACTTC. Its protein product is CASSDTSWETQYF.

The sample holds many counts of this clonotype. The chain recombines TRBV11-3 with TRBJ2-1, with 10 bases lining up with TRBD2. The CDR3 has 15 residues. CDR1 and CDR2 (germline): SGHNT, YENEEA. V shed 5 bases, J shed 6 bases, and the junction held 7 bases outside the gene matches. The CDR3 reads CASSRPGLARNEQFF. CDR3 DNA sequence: TGTGCCAGCAGCCGGCCGGGACTAGCGCGCAATGAGCAGTTCTTC.

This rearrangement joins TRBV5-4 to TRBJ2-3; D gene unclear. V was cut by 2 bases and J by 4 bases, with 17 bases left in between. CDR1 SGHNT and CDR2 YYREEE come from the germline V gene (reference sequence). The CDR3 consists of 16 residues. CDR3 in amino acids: CASSFALRSRSDTQYF. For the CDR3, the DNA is TGTGCCAGCAGCTTCGCCCTTCGCTCCCGATCAGATACGCAGTATTTT.

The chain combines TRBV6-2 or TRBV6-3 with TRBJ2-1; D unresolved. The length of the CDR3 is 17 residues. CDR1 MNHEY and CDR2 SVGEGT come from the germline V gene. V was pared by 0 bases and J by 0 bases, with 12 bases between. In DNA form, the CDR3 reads TGTGCCAGCAGTTACTCTTCTGGTGGAGTCTCCTACAATGAGCAGTTCTTC. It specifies CASSYSSGGVSYNEQFF.

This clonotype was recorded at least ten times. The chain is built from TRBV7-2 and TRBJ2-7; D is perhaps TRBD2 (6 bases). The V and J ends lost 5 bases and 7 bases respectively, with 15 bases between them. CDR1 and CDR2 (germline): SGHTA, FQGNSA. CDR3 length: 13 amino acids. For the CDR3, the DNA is TGTGCCAGCAGCGTCCGACTAGTGGGGGAGCAGTACTTC. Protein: CASSVRLVGEQYF.

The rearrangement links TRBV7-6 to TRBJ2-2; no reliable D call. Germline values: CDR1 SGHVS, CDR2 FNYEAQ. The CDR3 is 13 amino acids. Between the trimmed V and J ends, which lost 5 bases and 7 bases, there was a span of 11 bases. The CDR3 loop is CASSGQGNGELFF. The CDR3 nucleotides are TGTGCCAGCAGCGGGCAAGGGAACGGGGAGCTGTTTTTT.